This TCR beta chain was identified during a study of shared clonotypes between healthy human individuals. General study findings and limits: Blood was the only sampled material, and tissue repertoires likely differ.

In germline, CDR1 is WNHNN, CDR2 SYGVQD (reference sequence). Trimming removed 2 bases at V and 1 base at J, with 5 bases between. The CDR3 is 13 residues long. The assay was immunoSEQ multiplex PCR, and TCRdb's table has in-frame clones only and misses some. The sample carries approximately 1,500,000 clones, 95% to 99% recorded once. Details on this clone: The antigen is not known. The sample carries other DNA sequences with the same CDR3.

The rearrangement links TRBV10-1 to TRBJ1-1, with D uncertain. The origin of this receptor is a young man in good health. Material: naive CD4+ T cells sorted from blood. This sample's subset: CD45RA+ positively selected. The CDR3 reads CASSETGNTEAFF. CDR3 DNA: TGCGCCAGCAGTGAGACGGGGAACACTGAAGCTTTCTTT.